This is a list of T cell receptor beta chains from one sample in a study of OX40 agonist ivuxolimab in advanced cancers. Profiling relied on immunoSEQ multiplex PCR, and the TCRdb table lists in-frame clones only, not all of them. The sample shows about 58,000 clones, roughly nine tenths of them seen only once. The sample in question was CD4+ or CD8+ T cells sorted from blood, obtained in a trial of the OX40 agonist ivuxolimab. The receptors originated from an adult with an advanced solid tumor such as melanoma, head and neck, liver or kidney cancer. Both conserved end residues are trimmed from each CDR3. A D gene is named only where the DNA matches it firmly.

TRBV30	TRBJ1-6	-	AWTASSYNSPLH
TRBV9	TRBJ2-2	TRBD1	ASSVGDRDIRELF
TRBV6-5	TRBJ1-5	-	ASSRGKPSNQPQH
TRBV30	TRBJ1-3	-	AWTNSGNTIY
TRBV4-1	TRBJ2-2	TRBD2	ASSRGLAGVDTGELF
TRBV5-1	TRBJ2-3	TRBD2	ASSLATASGRAVADTQY
TRBV7-3	TRBJ2-2	TRBD1	ASSPDRGRAGELF
TRBV2	TRBJ1-2	TRBD1	ASSRDRGVDGYT
TRBV5-1	TRBJ2-1	TRBD2	ASSPTRSPRTSSYNEQF
TRBV30	TRBJ1-2	-	AWSEQGGNYGYT
TRBV6-5	TRBJ2-2	-	ASRGPGELF
TRBV4-1	TRBJ2-2	-	ASSQDHTVNTGELF
TRBV6-6	TRBJ2-7	TRBD2	ASSPTGTSGNEQY
TRBV7-9	TRBJ1-1	-	ASSPSGRNTEAF
TRBV29-1	TRBJ1-1	TRBD1	SVLDLTGGADEAF
TRBV12-5	TRBJ1-3	-	ASGLVLTGKGNTIY
TRBV25-1	TRBJ2-1	-	ASSEWGVSGDEQF
TRBV10-3	TRBJ1-2	TRBD1	AIRGQGAYGYT
TRBV19	TRBJ2-7	-	ASSIRGPSYEQY
TRBV28	TRBJ2-7	-	ASSFSRYEQY
TRBV18	TRBJ1-2	-	ASSPTPGRDYGYT
TRBV11-3	TRBJ2-7	-	ASSLKTGTPYEQY
TRBV19	TRBJ2-7	-	ASSIDSFYEQY
TRBV18	TRBJ2-5	TRBD1	ASSVPATGVQETQY
TRBV5-1	TRBJ2-1	TRBD2	ASSYEGLAGVSGEQF
TRBV9	TRBJ2-5	-	ASSVDEFDSWEETQY
TRBV19	TRBJ1-2	-	ASSKEGHTNYGYT
TRBV28	TRBJ1-1	-	ASTSGNMNTEAF
TRBV2	TRBJ2-7	TRBD2	ASSDFVTSPYEQY
TRBV6-1	TRBJ1-5	TRBD1	ASSAARGASNQPQH